This T cell receptor beta chain was identified in a study of radiotherapy plus CTLA-4 blockade in lung cancer. In regard to this clone: Its antigen is not identified.

The CDR3 extends over 15 amino acids. From germline, CDR1 is SEHNR and CDR2 FQNEAQ (reference sequence). V shed 5 bases and J 7 bases; nucleotides not matched to a gene: 10. Repertoires were generated with immunoSEQ multiplex PCR, while TCRdb's copy carries only in-frame clones and drops some. The sample shows about 59,000 clones, around four fifths of them seen only once. Study-level results: In blood, after radiotherapy plus ipilimumab, tumor-derived TCR clones expanded.

The V call is TRBV7-9, the J call TRBJ2-2, with 7 bases that match TRBD2. Specimen: peripheral blood, collected from a patient treated with radiotherapy plus ipilimumab. This receptor was identified in a human donor with non-small cell lung cancer whose response to radiotherapy plus ipilimumab could not be evaluated. The CDR3 DNA is TGTGCCAGCAGCCAACCCGGACTAGTGGGCGGGGAGCTGTTTTTT. The encoded protein is CASSQPGLVGGELFF.